The source of this T cell receptor beta chain is a study of low-dose radiotherapy and immunotherapy resistance in tumors. Study details: A dose of 300 mg of oral aspirin was taken by patients daily for four cycles from cycle 1 day 1.

The trim removed 5 bases at V and 4 bases at J, leaving 2 bases unmatched. The CDR3 extends over 13 amino acids. CDR1 is DFQATT, CDR2 SNEGSKA, per germline (reference sequence). Time point meaning: before trial treatment. cDNA synthesis used a TRAV/TRBV-specific primer set for both chains. TCR amplification used roughly 20 PCR cycles, a constant-region primer and a V-primer adapter. TCRdb itself ran the reads through MiXCR, one entry per CDR3 protein. The sample holds under 70,000 distinct CDR3 sequences, roughly 24% seen once. This clonotype was detected many times. The TCR originated in a male donor with prostate cancer. This material consisted of PBMCs, taken before treatment. V usage is TRBV20-1 and J usage is TRBJ1-4; 9 nucleotides match TRBD1. The CDR3 sequence is CSAPGQGNEKLFF. Here the CDR3 DNA reads TGCAGTGCTCCGGGACAGGGTAATGAAAAACTGTTTTTT.